What follows is one TCR beta chain and its context. Per the authors' pipeline: Between-group CDR3 differences, defined by clinicopathological status, yielded a distant-metastasis classifier for papillary thyroid cancer. TCRdb re-analyzed the PCR reads through MiXCR. The V and J calls, along with clone size, are taken from TCRdb and not from the paper's own processing. This sample has 30,000 to 45,000 clones; around 21% occur once, and the top ten carry 15% to 19%. Thyroid surgery was preceded by no treatment in any patient. Germline-derived CDR1 and CDR2 are MNHNS and SASEGT. Trimming cost V 7 bases and J 4 bases; bases outside gene matches: 6. The CDR3 covers 15 residues. The sample is drawn from a study of metastatic and nonmetastatic thyroid tumors. Whole-study context: Repertoires of blood and of tissue (tumor or nodule) from malignant and benign thyroid patients were compared.

The V and J genes are TRBV6-1 and TRBJ1-5, with 11 nucleotides matching TRBD1. The clonotype comes from a female donor with papillary thyroid cancer or a benign thyroid nodule (not recorded which). Some clones in this sample may be carry-over from other donors' samples. Sequenced sample: blood. Here the CDR3 DNA reads TGTGCCAGCACTAAGGACAGGGGGCGAAATCAGCCCCAGCATTTT. It translates to CASTKDRGRNQPQHF.